The present T cell receptor (beta chain) was sequenced within a study of cytomegalovirus exposure and HLA in healthy donors. This CDR3 is 13 amino acids long. Germline CDR1 reads MNHEY; CDR2 reads SVGAGI. Trimming removed 5 bases from V and 7 bases from J; junction bases left unmatched: 3. The study ran its PCR with 60 Vbeta and 13 Jbeta primers. Libraries were prepared by immunoSEQ multiplex PCR; TCRdb keeps only in-frame clonotypes and omits some of them. The sample lists roughly 160,000 clones; 85% were seen once. This sequence was found in a man in his thirties or forties in good health and CMV-seropositive. Sequencing input: PBMCs. This chain links TRBV6-5 with TRBJ2-2; TRBD1 agrees at 8 bases. CDR3 protein: CASSRQGFGELFF. In DNA, the CDR3 is TGTGCCAGCAGTCGACAGGGGTTCGGGGAGCTGTTTTTT.